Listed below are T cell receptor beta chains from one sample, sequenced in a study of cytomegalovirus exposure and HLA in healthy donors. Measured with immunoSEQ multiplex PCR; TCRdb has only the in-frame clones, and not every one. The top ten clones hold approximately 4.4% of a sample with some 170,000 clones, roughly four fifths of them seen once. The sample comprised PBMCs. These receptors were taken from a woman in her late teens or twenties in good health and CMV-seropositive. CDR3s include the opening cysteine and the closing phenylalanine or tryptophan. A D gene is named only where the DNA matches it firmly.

cdr3_aa: CASSQDPDTGELFF
v_call: TRBV4-1
d_call: .
j_call: TRBJ2-2

cdr3_aa: CASSLGGGGSTLYTDTQYF
v_call: TRBV5-1
d_call: .
j_call: TRBJ2-3

cdr3_aa: CASSSGDWGEETQYF
v_call: TRBV5-4
d_call: .
j_call: TRBJ2-5

cdr3_aa: CASSDNLRGEQYF
v_call: TRBV14
d_call: .
j_call: TRBJ2-7

cdr3_aa: CASSPRDTDYEQYF
v_call: TRBV18
d_call: .
j_call: TRBJ2-7

cdr3_aa: CASSQEPGTGGHEQYF
v_call: TRBV4-2
d_call: TRBD1
j_call: TRBJ2-7

cdr3_aa: CASSLRGSSLNTEAFF
v_call: TRBV7-9
d_call: .
j_call: TRBJ1-1

cdr3_aa: CASSQGGLVITGELFF
v_call: TRBV4-1
d_call: TRBD2
j_call: TRBJ2-2

cdr3_aa: CASSESKASGVGELFF
v_call: TRBV10-1
d_call: TRBD2
j_call: TRBJ2-2

cdr3_aa: CASSSLTSGGTDTQYF
v_call: TRBV7-2
d_call: TRBD2
j_call: TRBJ2-3

cdr3_aa: CASSLGTRGGNQPQHF
v_call: TRBV7-2
d_call: .
j_call: TRBJ1-5

cdr3_aa: CASSLYSTVGREKLFF
v_call: TRBV7-8
d_call: .
j_call: TRBJ1-4

cdr3_aa: CASLTDSNQPQHF
v_call: TRBV6-1
d_call: .
j_call: TRBJ1-5

cdr3_aa: CASSRQHTGELFF
v_call: TRBV11-1
d_call: .
j_call: TRBJ2-2

cdr3_aa: CASRGLAGGPREQFF
v_call: TRBV2
d_call: TRBD2
j_call: TRBJ2-1

cdr3_aa: CASSTGAGNTIYF
v_call: TRBV27
d_call: TRBD1
j_call: TRBJ1-3

cdr3_aa: CASSQDPRGLNTQYF
v_call: TRBV4-3
d_call: .
j_call: TRBJ2-3

cdr3_aa: CASSLERMGGYTF
v_call: TRBV5-1
d_call: .
j_call: TRBJ1-2

cdr3_aa: CASSFLGLNEKLFF
v_call: TRBV28
d_call: .
j_call: TRBJ1-4

cdr3_aa: CASSQGLAGEREKLFF
v_call: TRBV4-3
d_call: .
j_call: TRBJ1-4

cdr3_aa: CASRDFTDTQYF
v_call: TRBV19
d_call: .
j_call: TRBJ2-3

cdr3_aa: CASSSQGEPSSYNSPLHF
v_call: TRBV23-1
d_call: TRBD1
j_call: TRBJ1-6

cdr3_aa: CASSGVGEQYF
v_call: TRBV10-1
d_call: .
j_call: TRBJ2-7